What follows are 17 T cell receptor beta chains derived from one specimen sequenced in a study of vaccination and CD4 T cells after COVID-19. An Oncomine TCR Beta short-read assay was used to sequence the DNA from cultured CD4+ T cells. MiXCR, applied by TCRdb to the PCR reads, yields one record per CDR3 protein. This table holds roughly 20,000 distinct CDR3 sequences, about 56% found once. What these receptors recognize is not known. As to treatment: approximately 11-day PBMC culture with coronavirus spike peptide pools or control peptides (ViraFEST assay). The sample taken for sequencing was CD4+ T cells from blood, cultured in vitro. These receptors came from a human donor who had recovered from COVID-19.

V is TRBV28 and J is TRBJ1-3, with D possibly matching TRBD1 (6 bases). The CDR3 extends over 14 amino acids. Germline CDR1 and CDR2: MDHEN and SYDVKM. Trimming stripped 4 bases from V and 2 bases from J, with 9 bases between. This CDR3 reads CASSSTGTGNTIYF. The CDR3 coding sequence is TGTGCCAGCAGTTCCACAGGGACTGGAAACACCATATATTTT.

The chain joins TRBV6-1 to TRBJ2-5; D gene ambiguous. Germline CDR1 reads MNHNS; CDR2 reads SASEGT. Deletions cut 6 bases from V and 1 base from J, with 15 bases between. CDR3 size: 15 residues. CDR3 sequence reads: CASSTRPQAQETQYF. Here the CDR3 DNA reads TGTGCCAGCAGCACAAGACCGCAGGCCCAAGAGACCCAGTACTTC.

The CDR3 DNA is TGCAGCGTTTCAAGTTTGGGACAGGGGGGCCACTCGAGCTATGGCTACACCTTC. Protein: CSVSSLGQGGHSSYGYTF. The rearrangement links TRBV29-1 to TRBJ1-2; 11 nucleotides line up with TRBD1. V trimming: 5 bases; J trimming: 4 bases; junction bases outside the gene matches: 18. The germline gives CDR1 SQVTM, CDR2 ANQGSEA. The CDR3 extends over 18 amino acids.

This clonotype was seen only once. This chain uses TRBV7-9 with TRBJ1-2, with 9 bases matching TRBD1. V lost 5 bases to trimming and J lost 0 bases; unmatched junction nucleotides: 16. The CDR3 runs to 19 residues. CDR1 and CDR2 from the germline V gene are SEHNR and FQNEAQ (reference sequence). Here the CDR3 reads CASSNRDRARNLANYGYTF. CDR3 nucleotides: TGTGCCAGCAGCAACCGGGACAGGGCCAGAAATTTAGCTAACTATGGCTACACCTTC.

This chain connects TRBV6-4 to TRBJ2-1; D perhaps matches TRBD2 (5 bases). Per germline, CDR1 MRHNA and CDR2 SNTAGT. With 4 bases removed from V and 3 bases from J, the gap between germline ends came to 13 bases. This CDR3 contains 15 residues. The CDR3 reads CASSVLGLFYNEQFF. The CDR3 DNA reads as TGTGCCAGCAGTGTCTTAGGACTCTTCTACAATGAGCAGTTCTTC.

The chain links TRBV7-3 to TRBJ1-1; D may be TRBD1 (6 bases). The CDR3 has 15 residues. Trimming removed 6 bases at V and 3 bases at J, with 17 bases between. Germline V gene lookup returns CDR1 SGHTA and CDR2 FQGTGA. The CDR3 reads CASRSQGFGDTEAFF. CDR3 nucleotides: TGTGCCAGCAGATCTCAGGGGTTTGGTGACACTGAAGCTTTCTTT.

V usage is TRBV9 and J usage is TRBJ2-3; TRBD2 is a possible D gene (6 bases). The CDR3 extends over 16 amino acids. The V end was cut by 0 bases, the J end by 1 base, with 12 bases between. Germline CDR1 SGDLS, CDR2 YYNGEE. Here the CDR3 reads CASSVVGGVGTDTQYF. The CDR3 region has the DNA TGTGCCAGCAGCGTAGTAGGCGGGGTGGGCACAGATACGCAGTATTTT.

The V and J genes are TRBV6-4 and TRBJ2-2; the D gene could be TRBD1 or TRBD2 (6 bases each). Germline V lookup: CDR1 MRHNA, CDR2 SNTAGT. Trimming took 5 bases from V and 4 from J, leaving 20 bases between them. CDR3 size: 17 residues. The CDR3 is CASSRGIGGKSTGELFF. The CDR3 region has the DNA TGTGCCAGCAGTAGGGGGATTGGCGGGAAGAGCACCGGGGAGCTGTTTTTT.

This clonotype was observed a handful of times. This chain uses TRBV20-1 with TRBJ1-1; 8 nucleotides match TRBD1. V lost 3 bases, J lost 1 base, and 7 bases stayed unmatched. Germline-derived CDR1 and CDR2 are DFQATT and SNEGSKA (reference sequence). This CDR3 has 15 residues. CDR3 bases: TGCAGTGCTAGTCCCCCAGGACAGGGGAACACTGAAGCTTTCTTT. Its translation: CSASPPGQGNTEAFF.

This chain joins TRBV5-4 and TRBJ1-1; 10 bases align to TRBD1. The germline V gene has CDR1 SGHNT and CDR2 YYREEE (reference sequence). CDR3 length equals 14 residues. J lost 7 bases, V lost 4 bases, and 7 bases had no gene match. The DNA for the CDR3 is TGTGCCAGCAGCCCGGACAGGGGGAACGGTGAAGCTTTCTTT. Residues: CASSPDRGNGEAFF. The complete variable domain, with remaining parts taken from reference TRBV5-4 and TRBJ1-1, reads ETGVTQSPTHLIKTRGQQVTLRCSSQSGHNTVSWYQQALGQGPQFIFQYYREEENGRGNFPPRFSGLQFPNYSSELNVNALELDDSALYLCASSPDRGNGEAFFGQGTRLTVV.

This chain links TRBV7-2 with TRBJ1-2; possible D gene TRBD1, 6 bases. The CDR3 is made up of 14 amino acids. V was pared by 5 bases and J by 4 bases, with 14 bases between. CDR1 is SGHTA, CDR2 FQGNSA, per germline. The chain's CDR3 is CASSPSGGPYGYTF. The CDR3 DNA reads as TGTGCCAGCAGCCCTTCCGGGGGCCCCTATGGCTACACCTTC.

This clonotype was observed a few times. V is TRBV19 and J is TRBJ2-5; unclear D gene. Germline-derived CDR1 and CDR2 are LNHDA and SQIVND (reference sequence). The length of the CDR3 is 14 residues. The ends were cut back, 4 bases at V and 1 base at J, with 10 bases in the middle. CDR3 amino acids: CASSTGSLQETQYF. The CDR3 DNA reads TGTGCCAGTAGTACCGGGTCCCTCCAAGAGACCCAGTACTTC. The entire variable domain, with the rest obtained from reference TRBV19 and TRBJ2-5, is as follows: DGGITQSPKYLFRKEGQNVTLSCEQNLNHDAMYWYRQDPGQGLRLIYYSQIVNDFQKGDIAEGYSVSREKKESFPLTVTSAQKNPTAFYLCASSTGSLQETQYFGPGTRLLVL.

The chain links TRBV19 to TRBJ1-5; no clear D. Germline V gene sequence: CDR1 LNHDA, CDR2 SQIVND (reference sequence). This CDR3 spans 14 amino acids. V was shortened by 3 bases and J by 10 bases, with 16 bases between the two germline ends. CDR3 sequence reads: CASSIWPGEKPQHF. The CDR3, as DNA: TGTGCCAGTAGTATCTGGCCAGGTGAGAAACCCCAGCATTTT.

The chain's CDR3 is CSAPRGVAEAFF. The CDR3 nucleotides read TGCAGTGCTCCCCGGGGGGTGGCTGAAGCTTTCTTT. The chain recombines TRBV20-1 with TRBJ1-1; maybe TRBD1 (5 bases). Germline V lookup: CDR1 DFQATT, CDR2 SNEGSKA (reference sequence). Trimming took 5 bases from V and 6 from J, leaving 13 bases between them. The CDR3 loop spans 12 amino acids.

The chain employs TRBV10-3 and TRBJ1-6, with D hard to call. The CDR3 is made up of 15 amino acids. The ends were cut back, 0 bases at V and 6 bases at J, with 9 bases in the middle. Germline V gene data show CDR1 as ENHRY and CDR2 as SYGVKD. The DNA for the CDR3 is TGTGCCATCAGTGAGTCGACCCCGGCTAATTCACCCCTCCACTTT. This encodes CAISESTPANSPLHF.

The chain couples TRBV6-1 to TRBJ1-1, with TRBD1 matching 7 bases. The CDR3 has 12 residues. The V gene end was trimmed by 5 bases and the J gene end by 8 bases; junction bases not matched to a gene: 5. Per germline, CDR1 MNHNS and CDR2 SASEGT. The CDR3 region has the DNA TGTGCCAGCAGTCCCACGGACAGGGAAGCTTTCTTT. The encoded protein is CASSPTDREAFF.

This sequence joins TRBV3-1 and TRBJ1-5, with D possibly TRBD1 on 5 matching bases. V dropped 4 bases and J dropped 6 bases, with 28 bases sitting between them. This CDR3 region has 19 residues. Germline CDR1 LGHDT, CDR2 YNNKEL (reference sequence). The CDR3 DNA sequence: TGTGCCAGCAGCCTAGACCCGGGACGGGGTCGTCTCCTTGGTCAGCCCCAGCATTTT. This gives the protein CASSLDPGRGRLLGQPQHF.